These T cell receptor beta chains were read from a single sample in a study of cytomegalovirus exposure and HLA in healthy donors. The table came from immunoSEQ multiplex PCR; TCRdb's copy has only in-frame clones and leaves some out. This sample has approximately 120,000 clones, with approximately 80% found just once. The specimen was PBMCs. All receptors derive from a middle-aged woman in good health and CMV-seropositive. CDR3s include the opening cysteine and the closing phenylalanine or tryptophan. Fields, in order: V gene, J gene, clone size, D gene, CDR3 DNA, CDR3 protein. D genes are given only for firm matches. The listing skips clone size in some rows; elsewhere it reads once, few, many or a size class.

TRBV9,TRBJ2-3,NA,NA,TGTGCCAGCAGCGTAGCAGTGAGCACAGATACGCAGTATTTT,CASSVAVSTDTQYF
TRBV7-9,TRBJ2-7,NA,TRBD2,TGTGCCAGCAGCCTCGGTAGCGGGAGTCACGAGCAGTACTTC,CASSLGSGSHEQYF
TRBV7-8,TRBJ1-6,once,NA,TGTGCCAGCAGCCCCTCCAATTCACCCCTCCACTTT,CASSPSNSPLHF
TRBV11-2,TRBJ2-1,NA,NA,TGTGCCAGCAGCTTAGACGGTCGTCGCCTGAGCGGGCAGTTCTTC,CASSLDGRRLSGQFF
TRBV5-4,TRBJ1-3,NA,NA,TGTGCCAGCAGCCGGGGAAGCTCTGGAAACACCATATATTTT,CASSRGSSGNTIYF
TRBV7-9,TRBJ2-3,NA,NA,TGTGCCAGCAGCGCCCGACTGGGGGCTCAGCAGTATTTT,CASSARLGAQQYF
TRBV7-2,TRBJ1-5,NA,NA,TGTGCCAGCAGCCCCTATAGTAGCAATCAGCCCCAGCATTTT,CASSPYSSNQPQHF
TRBV4-1,TRBJ1-3,NA,NA,TGCGCCAGCAGCCAAGAGACTCTTCCTGGAAACACCATATATTTT,CASSQETLPGNTIYF
TRBV29-1,TRBJ2-4,NA,TRBD2,TGCAGCGTTGAAGCGGTACAAGCGGGGCGCCCTTTCGGGGCCAAAAACATTCAGTACTTC,CSVEAVQAGRPFGAKNIQYF
TRBV2,TRBJ1-5,NA,NA,TGTGCCAGCAGTGGTATCACTAATAGCAATCAGCCCCAGCATTTT,CASSGITNSNQPQHF
TRBV6-1,TRBJ2-2,few,NA,TGTGCCAGCAGATCAGCCGGGGAGCTGTTTTTT,CASRSAGELFF
TRBV4-1,TRBJ2-1,NA,TRBD2,TGCGCCAGCAGCCAAGGGGGGGGTCTAGCGGGTGCCTACAATGAGCAGTTCTTC,CASSQGGGLAGAYNEQFF
TRBV30,TRBJ2-5,NA,TRBD2,TGTGCCTGGAGTCCGACTAGCAGAGAGACCCAGTACTTC,CAWSPTSRETQYF
TRBV2,TRBJ1-1,NA,TRBD1,TGTGCCAGCAGCCGGGACAGCAACACTGAAGCTTTCTTT,CASSRDSNTEAFF
TRBV18,TRBJ1-5,NA,TRBD1,TGTGCCAGCTCCCGGGACAGGGCCAGCAATCAGCCCCAGCATTTT,CASSRDRASNQPQHF
TRBV4-1,TRBJ1-2,NA,TRBD1,TGCGCCAGCAGCCAAGGCCAGGGGGCAAACTATGGCTACACCTTC,CASSQGQGANYGYTF
TRBV7-2,TRBJ2-7,NA,NA,TGTGCCAGCAGCTTAAACGGGATGGACTACGAGCAGTACTTC,CASSLNGMDYEQYF
TRBV5-1,TRBJ2-7,NA,NA,TGCGCCAGCAGCTTGGGTCTCGGTGGTATCTACGAGCAGTACTTC,CASSLGLGGIYEQYF
TRBV4-1,TRBJ2-7,once,TRBD2,TGCGCCAGCAGCCAACTAGCGGGAGGACCTAACGAGCAGTACTTC,CASSQLAGGPNEQYF
TRBV9,TRBJ2-1,NA,TRBD1,TGTGCCAGCAGCCCTATCTCCGGGACAGGGTTTAATGAGCAGTTCTTC,CASSPISGTGFNEQFF
TRBV4-2,TRBJ2-3,NA,TRBD1,TGTGCCAGCAGCCCGGGAAAACAGGGGGCAGATACGCAGTATTTT,CASSPGKQGADTQYF
TRBV7-9,TRBJ1-2,NA,TRBD1,TGTTCCAGCAGCTTCGAGGGGGGAGACAGGGGCAAAAATGGCTACACCTTC,CSSSFEGGDRGKNGYTF
TRBV2,TRBJ2-3,NA,TRBD2,TGTGCCAGCAGTTTTGGACTAGCGGGAGCCACAGATACGCAGTATTTT,CASSFGLAGATDTQYF
TRBV19,TRBJ1-5,NA,NA,TGTGCCAGTAGTATAGGGCAGGGAAATCAGCCCCAGCATTTT,CASSIGQGNQPQHF
TRBV10-1,TRBJ2-7,few,TRBD2,TGCGCCAGCAGTGTAGGACGAGCGGGAGGGCCCTACGAGCAGTACTTC,CASSVGRAGGPYEQYF
TRBV6-5,TRBJ1-5,NA,TRBD1,TGTGCCAGTGCGACAGGGGGAGCTCAGCCCCAGCATTTT,CASATGGAQPQHF
TRBV11-2,TRBJ2-1,NA,NA,TGTGCCAGCAGCTTTATCGGCGGCGGCTCCTACAATGAGCAGTTCTTC,CASSFIGGGSYNEQFF
TRBV5-1,TRBJ2-2,NA,NA,TGCGCCAGCAGCTGGGGACTCATGAACACCGGGGAGCTGTTTTTT,CASSWGLMNTGELFF
TRBV30,TRBJ2-7,NA,NA,TGTGCCTGGAGTGTAGGTAACAGGGCGGGCTACGAGCAGTACTTC,CAWSVGNRAGYEQYF
TRBV7-9,TRBJ1-2,NA,NA,TGTGCCAGCAGCTTAGCCGGGAACTATGGCTACACCTTC,CASSLAGNYGYTF
TRBV11-3,TRBJ2-7,NA,TRBD2,TGTGCCAGCAGCACAATGGGGGGGAACGAGCAGTACTTC,CASSTMGGNEQYF
TRBV29-1,TRBJ2-5,NA,NA,TGCAGCGTTGATTGGCTGACGGGGGAGACCCAGTACTTC,CSVDWLTGETQYF
TRBV19,TRBJ1-5,NA,NA,TGTGCCAGTAGTATCCGAGAAAATCAGCCCCAGCATTTT,CASSIRENQPQHF